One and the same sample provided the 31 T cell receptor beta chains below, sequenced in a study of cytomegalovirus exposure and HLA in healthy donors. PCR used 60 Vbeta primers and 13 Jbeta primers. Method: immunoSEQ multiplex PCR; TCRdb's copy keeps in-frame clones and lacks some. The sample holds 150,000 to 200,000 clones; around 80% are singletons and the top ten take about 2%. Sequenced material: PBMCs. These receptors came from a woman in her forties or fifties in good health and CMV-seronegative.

The DNA for the CDR3 is TGTGCCAGCAGCTTAGCACTAGCGGGAGCCGGAAATGAGCAGTTCTTC. Protein: CASSLALAGAGNEQFF. The chain links TRBV7-6 to TRBJ2-1; TRBD2 matches at 11 bases. The CDR3 is made up of 16 amino acids. Per germline, CDR1 SGHVS and CDR2 FNYEAQ. The junction had 5 bases not matched to a gene; V was cut back by 0 bases and J by 7 bases.

The CDR3 region is CASSPAGGLGEKLFF. CDR3 bases: TGCGCCAGCAGCCCTGCTGGGGGCTTGGGCGAAAAACTGTTTTTT. The chain is built from TRBV5-1 and TRBJ1-4; TRBD1 is a possible D gene (6 bases). The CDR3 consists of 15 residues. Per germline, CDR1 SGHRS and CDR2 YFSETQ. The ends were cut back, 4 bases at V and 8 bases at J, with 18 bases in the middle.

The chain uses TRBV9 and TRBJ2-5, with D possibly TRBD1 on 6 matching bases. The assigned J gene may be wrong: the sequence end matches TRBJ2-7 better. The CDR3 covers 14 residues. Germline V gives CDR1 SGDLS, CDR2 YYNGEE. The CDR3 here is CASSLGTPADEQYF. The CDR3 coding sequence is TGTGCCAGCAGCCTCGGGACACCGGCCGACGAGCAGTACTTC.

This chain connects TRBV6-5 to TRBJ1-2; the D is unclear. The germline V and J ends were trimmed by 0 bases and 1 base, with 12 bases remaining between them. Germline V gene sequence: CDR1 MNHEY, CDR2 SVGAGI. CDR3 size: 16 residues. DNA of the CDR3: TGTGCCAGCAGTTACTCCTCCACCCGGGGTAACTATGGCTACACCTTC. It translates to CASSYSSTRGNYGYTF.

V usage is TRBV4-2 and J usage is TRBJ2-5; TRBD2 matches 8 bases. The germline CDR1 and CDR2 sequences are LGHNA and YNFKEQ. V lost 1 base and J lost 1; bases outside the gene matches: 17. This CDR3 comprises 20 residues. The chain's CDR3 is CASSQGRGGLLWVGQETQYF. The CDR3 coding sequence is TGTGCCAGCAGCCAAGGACGGGGGGGGTTATTATGGGTGGGCCAAGAGACCCAGTACTTC.

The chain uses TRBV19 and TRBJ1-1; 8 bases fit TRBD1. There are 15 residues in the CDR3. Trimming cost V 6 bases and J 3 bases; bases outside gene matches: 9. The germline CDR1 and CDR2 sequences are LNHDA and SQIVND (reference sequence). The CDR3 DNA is TGTGCCAGTAGCACGGGCGGGACAGGTTACACTGAAGCTTTCTTT. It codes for CASSTGGTGYTEAFF.

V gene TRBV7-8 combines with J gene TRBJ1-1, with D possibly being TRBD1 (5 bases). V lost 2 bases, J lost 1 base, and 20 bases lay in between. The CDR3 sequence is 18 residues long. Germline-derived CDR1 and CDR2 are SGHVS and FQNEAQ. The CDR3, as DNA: TGTGCCAGCAGCTTACTTCTATTAGGACAAATCAAGAACACTGAAGCTTTCTTT. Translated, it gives CASSLLLLGQIKNTEAFF.

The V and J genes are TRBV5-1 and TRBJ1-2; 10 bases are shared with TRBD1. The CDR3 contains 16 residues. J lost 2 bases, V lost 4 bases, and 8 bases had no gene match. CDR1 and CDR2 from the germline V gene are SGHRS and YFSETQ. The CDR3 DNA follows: TGCGCCAGCAGCCCCGGGACAGGGGCCGAAAACTATGGCTACACCTTC. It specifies CASSPGTGAENYGYTF.

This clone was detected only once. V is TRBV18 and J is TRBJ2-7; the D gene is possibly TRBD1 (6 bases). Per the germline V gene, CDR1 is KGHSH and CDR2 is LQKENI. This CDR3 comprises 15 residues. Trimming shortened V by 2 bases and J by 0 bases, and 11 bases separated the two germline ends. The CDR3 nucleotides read TGTGCCAGCTCACCAAGCAGACAGGCCTCCTACGAGCAGTACTTC. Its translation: CASSPSRQASYEQYF.

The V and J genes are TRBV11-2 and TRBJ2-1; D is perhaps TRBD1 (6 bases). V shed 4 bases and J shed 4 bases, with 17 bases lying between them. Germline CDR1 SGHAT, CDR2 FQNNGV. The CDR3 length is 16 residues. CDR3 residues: CASSSLRIRGYNEQFF. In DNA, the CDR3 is TGTGCCAGCAGCTCCCTCCGGATCAGGGGTTACAATGAGCAGTTCTTC.

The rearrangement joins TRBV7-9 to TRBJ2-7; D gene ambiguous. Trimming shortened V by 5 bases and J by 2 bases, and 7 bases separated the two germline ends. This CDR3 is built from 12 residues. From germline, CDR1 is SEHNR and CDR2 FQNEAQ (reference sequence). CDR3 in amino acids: CASSPGAYEQYF. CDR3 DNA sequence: TGTGCCAGCAGCCCGGGTGCCTACGAGCAGTACTTC.

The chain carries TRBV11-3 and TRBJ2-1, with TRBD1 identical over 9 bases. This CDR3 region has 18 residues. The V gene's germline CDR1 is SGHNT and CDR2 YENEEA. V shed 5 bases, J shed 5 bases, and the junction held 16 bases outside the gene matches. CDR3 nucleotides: TGTGCCAGCAGCCAGAGGGGACAGGGTCCCTCGAGGGACAATGAGCAGTTCTTC. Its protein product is CASSQRGQGPSRDNEQFF. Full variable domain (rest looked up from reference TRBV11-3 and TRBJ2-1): EAGVVQSPRYKIIEKKQPVAFWCNPISGHNTLYWYLQNLGQGPELLIRYENEEAVDDSQLPKDRFSAERLKGVDSTLKIQPAELGDSAVYLCASSQRGQGPSRDNEQFFGPGTRLTVL.

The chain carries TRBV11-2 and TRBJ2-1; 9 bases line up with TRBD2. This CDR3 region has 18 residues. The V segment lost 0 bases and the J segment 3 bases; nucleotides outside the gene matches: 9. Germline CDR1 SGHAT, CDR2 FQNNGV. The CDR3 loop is CASSLDRGSGRFYNEQFF. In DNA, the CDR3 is TGTGCCAGCAGCTTAGATCGTGGTAGCGGGAGATTCTACAATGAGCAGTTCTTC.

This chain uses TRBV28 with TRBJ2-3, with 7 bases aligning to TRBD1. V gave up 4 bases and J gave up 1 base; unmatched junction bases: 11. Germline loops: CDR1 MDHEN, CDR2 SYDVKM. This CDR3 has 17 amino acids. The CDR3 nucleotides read TGTGCCAGCAGTTCAAACAGGGGATTTGATGGCACAGATACGCAGTATTTT. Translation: CASSSNRGFDGTDTQYF.

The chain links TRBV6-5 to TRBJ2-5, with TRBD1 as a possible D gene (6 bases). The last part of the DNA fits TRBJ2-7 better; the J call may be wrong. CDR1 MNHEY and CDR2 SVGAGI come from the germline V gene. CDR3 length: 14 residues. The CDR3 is CASRVQQGYYEQYF. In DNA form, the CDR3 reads TGTGCCAGCAGGGTCCAACAGGGTTACTACGAGCAGTACTTC.

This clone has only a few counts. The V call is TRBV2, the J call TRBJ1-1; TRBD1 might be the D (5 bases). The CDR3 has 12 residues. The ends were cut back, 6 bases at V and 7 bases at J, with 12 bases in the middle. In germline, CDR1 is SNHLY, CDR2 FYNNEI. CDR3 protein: CASRGDQGEAFF. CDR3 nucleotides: TGTGCCAGCAGAGGGGATCAGGGTGAAGCTTTCTTT.

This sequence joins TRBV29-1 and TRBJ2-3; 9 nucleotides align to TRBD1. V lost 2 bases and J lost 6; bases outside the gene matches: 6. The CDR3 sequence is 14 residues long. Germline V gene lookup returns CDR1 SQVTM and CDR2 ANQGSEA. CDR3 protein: CSVEFGTGLDTQYF. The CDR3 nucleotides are TGCAGCGTTGAATTTGGGACAGGGTTGGATACGCAGTATTTT.

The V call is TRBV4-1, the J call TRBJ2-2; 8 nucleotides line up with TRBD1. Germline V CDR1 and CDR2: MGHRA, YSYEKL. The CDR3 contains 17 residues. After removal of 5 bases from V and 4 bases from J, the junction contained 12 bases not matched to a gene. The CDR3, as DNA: TGCGCCAGCAGCACCCCCTATGTCAGGGGGCGCACCGGGGAGCTGTTTTTT. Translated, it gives CASSTPYVRGRTGELFF.

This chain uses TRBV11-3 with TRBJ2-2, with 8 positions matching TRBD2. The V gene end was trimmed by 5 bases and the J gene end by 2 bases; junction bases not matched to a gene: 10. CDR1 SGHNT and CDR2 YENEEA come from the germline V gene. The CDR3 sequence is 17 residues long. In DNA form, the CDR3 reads TGTGCCAGCAGCCGATGGGCGGGGGGCTATAACACCGGGGAGCTGTTTTTT. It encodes CASSRWAGGYNTGELFF. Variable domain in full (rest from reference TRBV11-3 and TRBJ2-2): EAGVVQSPRYKIIEKKQPVAFWCNPISGHNTLYWYLQNLGQGPELLIRYENEEAVDDSQLPKDRFSAERLKGVDSTLKIQPAELGDSAVYLCASSRWAGGYNTGELFFGEGSRLTVL.

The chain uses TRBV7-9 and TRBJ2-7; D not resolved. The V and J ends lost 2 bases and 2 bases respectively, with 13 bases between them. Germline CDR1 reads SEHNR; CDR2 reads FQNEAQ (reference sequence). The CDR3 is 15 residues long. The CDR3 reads CASSLMNRGAYEQYF. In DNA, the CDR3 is TGTGCCAGCAGCTTAATGAACCGAGGCGCCTACGAGCAGTACTTC. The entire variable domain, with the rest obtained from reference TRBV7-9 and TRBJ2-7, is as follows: DTGVSQNPRHKITKRGQNVTFRCDPISEHNRLYWYRQTLGQGPEFLTYFQNEAQLEKSRLLSDRFSAERPKGSFSTLEIQRTEQGDSAMYLCASSLMNRGAYEQYFGPGTRLTVT.

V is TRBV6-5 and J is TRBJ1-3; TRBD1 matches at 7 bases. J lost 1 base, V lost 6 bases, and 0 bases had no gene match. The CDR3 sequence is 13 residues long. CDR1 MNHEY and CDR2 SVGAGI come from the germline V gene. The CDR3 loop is CASRTGSGNTIYF. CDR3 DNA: TGTGCCAGCAGGACAGGGTCTGGAAACACCATATATTTT.

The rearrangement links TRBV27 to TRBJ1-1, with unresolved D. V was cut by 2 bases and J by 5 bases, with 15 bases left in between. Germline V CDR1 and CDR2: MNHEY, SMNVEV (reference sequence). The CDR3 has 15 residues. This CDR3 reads CASSLNPYGNTEAFF. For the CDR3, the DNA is TGTGCCAGCAGTTTAAACCCCTACGGGAATACTGAAGCTTTCTTT.

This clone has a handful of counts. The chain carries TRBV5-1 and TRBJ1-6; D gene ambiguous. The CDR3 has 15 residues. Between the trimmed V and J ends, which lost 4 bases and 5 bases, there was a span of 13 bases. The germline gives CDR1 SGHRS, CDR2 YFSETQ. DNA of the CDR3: TGCGCCAGCAGCCGGGGTACTTCCGATAATTCACCCCTCCACTTT. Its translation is CASSRGTSDNSPLHF.

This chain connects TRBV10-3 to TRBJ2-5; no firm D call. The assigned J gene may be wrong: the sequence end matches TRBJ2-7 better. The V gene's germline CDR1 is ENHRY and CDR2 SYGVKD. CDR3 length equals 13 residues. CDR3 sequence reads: CAISDPRPYEQYF. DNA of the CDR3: TGTGCCATCAGTGACCCCCGCCCCTACGAGCAGTACTTC.

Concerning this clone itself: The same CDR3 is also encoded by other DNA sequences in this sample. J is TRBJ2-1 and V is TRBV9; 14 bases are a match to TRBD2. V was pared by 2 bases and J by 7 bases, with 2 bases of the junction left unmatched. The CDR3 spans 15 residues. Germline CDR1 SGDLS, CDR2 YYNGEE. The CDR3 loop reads CASSVTSGRENEQFF. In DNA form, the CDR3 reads TGTGCCAGCAGCGTGACTAGCGGGAGGGAAAATGAGCAGTTCTTC.

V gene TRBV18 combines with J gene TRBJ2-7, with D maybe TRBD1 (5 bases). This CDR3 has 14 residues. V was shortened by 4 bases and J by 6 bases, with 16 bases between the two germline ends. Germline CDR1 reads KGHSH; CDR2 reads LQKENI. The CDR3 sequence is CASSQSTQGREQYF. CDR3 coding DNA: TGTGCCAGCTCACAAAGTACCCAGGGCCGCGAGCAGTACTTC.

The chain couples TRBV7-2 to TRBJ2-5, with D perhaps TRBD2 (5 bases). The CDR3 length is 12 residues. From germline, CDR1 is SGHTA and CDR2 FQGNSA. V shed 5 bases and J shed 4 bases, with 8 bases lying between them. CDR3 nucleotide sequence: TGTGCCAGCAGCACGGGGTCAGAGACCCAGTACTTC. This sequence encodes CASSTGSETQYF.

The CDR3, as DNA: TGTGCCAGCAGTTTACCGGGACAGCCGACCTACGAGCAGTACTTC. Its translation is CASSLPGQPTYEQYF. V and J are TRBV5-6 and TRBJ2-7; TRBD1 agrees at 7 bases. CDR3 size: 15 residues. Germline V gene sequence: CDR1 SGHDT, CDR2 YYEEEE. With V trimmed by 5 bases and J by 2 bases, 10 bases remained unmatched.

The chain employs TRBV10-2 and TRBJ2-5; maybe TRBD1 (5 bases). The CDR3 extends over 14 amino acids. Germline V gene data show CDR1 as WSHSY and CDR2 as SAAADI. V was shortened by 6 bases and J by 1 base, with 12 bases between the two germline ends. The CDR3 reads CASRRQPFQETQYF. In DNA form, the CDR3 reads TGCGCCAGCAGAAGACAGCCTTTCCAAGAGACCCAGTACTTC.

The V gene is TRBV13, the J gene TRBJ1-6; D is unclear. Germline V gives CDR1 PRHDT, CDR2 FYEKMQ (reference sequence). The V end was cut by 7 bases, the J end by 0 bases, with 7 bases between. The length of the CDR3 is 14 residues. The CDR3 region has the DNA TGTGCCAGCAACGCGGCCTCCTATAATTCACCCCTCCACTTT. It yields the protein CASNAASYNSPLHF.

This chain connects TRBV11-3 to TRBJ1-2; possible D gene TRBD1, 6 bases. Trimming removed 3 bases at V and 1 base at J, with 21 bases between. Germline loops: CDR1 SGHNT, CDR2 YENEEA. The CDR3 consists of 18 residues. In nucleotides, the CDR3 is TGTGCCAGCAGCTTTTTCCTTTTCGACAGGCAATTTAACTATGGCTACACCTTC. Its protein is CASSFFLFDRQFNYGYTF.